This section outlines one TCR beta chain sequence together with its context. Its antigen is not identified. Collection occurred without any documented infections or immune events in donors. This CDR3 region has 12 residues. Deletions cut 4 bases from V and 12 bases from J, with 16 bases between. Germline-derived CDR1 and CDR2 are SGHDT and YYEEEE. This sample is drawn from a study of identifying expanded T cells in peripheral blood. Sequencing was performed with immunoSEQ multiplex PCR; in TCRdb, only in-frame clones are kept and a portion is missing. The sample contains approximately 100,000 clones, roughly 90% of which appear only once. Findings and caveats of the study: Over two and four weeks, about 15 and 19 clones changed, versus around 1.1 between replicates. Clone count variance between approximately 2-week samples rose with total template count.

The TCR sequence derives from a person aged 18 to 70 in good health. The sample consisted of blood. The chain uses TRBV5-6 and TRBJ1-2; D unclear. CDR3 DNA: TGTGCCAGCAGCCCCTCCGGGCCGGCCGACACCTTC. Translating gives CASSPSGPADTF. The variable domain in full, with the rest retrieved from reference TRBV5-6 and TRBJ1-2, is DAGVTQSPTHLIKTRGQQVTLRCSPKSGHDTVSWYQQALGQGPQFIFQYYEEEERQRGNFPDRFSGHQFPNYSSELNVNALLLGDSALYLCASSPSGPADTFGSGTRLTVV.